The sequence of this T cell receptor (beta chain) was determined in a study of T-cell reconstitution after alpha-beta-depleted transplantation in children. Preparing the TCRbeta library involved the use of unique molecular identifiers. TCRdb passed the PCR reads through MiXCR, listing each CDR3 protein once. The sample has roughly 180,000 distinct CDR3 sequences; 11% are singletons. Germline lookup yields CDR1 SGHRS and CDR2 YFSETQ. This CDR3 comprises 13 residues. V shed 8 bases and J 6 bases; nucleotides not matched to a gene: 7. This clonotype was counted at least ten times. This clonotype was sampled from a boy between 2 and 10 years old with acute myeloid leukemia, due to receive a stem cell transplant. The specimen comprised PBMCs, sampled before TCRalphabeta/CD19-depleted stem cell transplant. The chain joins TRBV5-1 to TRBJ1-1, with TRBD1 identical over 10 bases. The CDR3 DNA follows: TGCGCCAGTGTGGGACAGGGGTATCCTGAAGCTTTCTTT. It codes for CASVGQGYPEAFF.